A single T cell receptor (beta chain) is shown here with its context. The antigen is not known. Clones were sequenced by immunoSEQ multiplex PCR, and TCRdb holds only the in-frame ones, with some missing. This table has some 76,000 clones, around 78% appearing once. This specimen belongs to a study of cytotoxic CD8 clonotypes in ibrutinib-treated CLL. Across the whole study: Patients: more than nine relapsed/refractory, roughly 14 treatment-naive, fewer than 18 IGHV unmutated. The study, taken as a whole, reports: With treatment, public clonotypes, which were uncommon, either contracted or remained stable.

The CDR3 totals 13 residues. Trimming cost V 4 bases and J 0 bases, with 5 bases left between them. Looked up from germline, CDR1 is MDHEN and CDR2 is SYDVKM. Sequencing was performed on PBMCs, taken after 24 months of ibrutinib treatment. This TCR was recovered from a human donor with chronic lymphocytic leukemia. The chain couples TRBV28 to TRBJ2-3; D unclear. The CDR3 reads CASSWGSTDTQYF. Written as DNA, the CDR3 is TGTGCCAGCAGTTGGGGTAGCACAGATACGCAGTATTTT.